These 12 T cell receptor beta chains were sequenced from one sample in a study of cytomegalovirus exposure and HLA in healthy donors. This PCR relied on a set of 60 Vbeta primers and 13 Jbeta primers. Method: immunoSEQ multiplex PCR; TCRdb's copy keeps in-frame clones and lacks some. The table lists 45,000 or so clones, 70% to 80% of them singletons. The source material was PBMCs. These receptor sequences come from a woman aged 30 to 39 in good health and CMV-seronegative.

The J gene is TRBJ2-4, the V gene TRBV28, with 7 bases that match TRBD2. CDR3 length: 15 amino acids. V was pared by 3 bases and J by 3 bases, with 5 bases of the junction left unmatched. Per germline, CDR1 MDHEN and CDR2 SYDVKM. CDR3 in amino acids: CASSLGRDYKNIQYF. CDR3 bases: TGTGCCAGCAGTTTGGGCCGGGACTACAAAAACATTCAGTACTTC.

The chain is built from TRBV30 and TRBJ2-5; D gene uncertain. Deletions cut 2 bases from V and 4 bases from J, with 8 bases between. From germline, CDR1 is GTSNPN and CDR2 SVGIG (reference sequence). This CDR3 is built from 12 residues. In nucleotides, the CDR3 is TGTGCCTGGAGTTTTCTCGGAGAGACCCAGTACTTC. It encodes CAWSFLGETQYF.

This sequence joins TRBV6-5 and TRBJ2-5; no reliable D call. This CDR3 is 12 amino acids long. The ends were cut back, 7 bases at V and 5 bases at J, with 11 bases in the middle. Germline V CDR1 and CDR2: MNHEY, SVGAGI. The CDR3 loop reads CASTRTGETQYF. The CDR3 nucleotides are TGTGCCAGCACCCGTACCGGGGAGACCCAGTACTTC.

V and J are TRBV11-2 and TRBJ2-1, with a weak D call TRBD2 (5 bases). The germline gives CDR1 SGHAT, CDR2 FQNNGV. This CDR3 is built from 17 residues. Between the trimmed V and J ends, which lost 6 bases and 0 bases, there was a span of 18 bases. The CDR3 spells CASSHKYGGSSYNEQFF. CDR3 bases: TGTGCCAGCAGTCACAAATACGGAGGTAGCTCCTACAATGAGCAGTTCTTC.

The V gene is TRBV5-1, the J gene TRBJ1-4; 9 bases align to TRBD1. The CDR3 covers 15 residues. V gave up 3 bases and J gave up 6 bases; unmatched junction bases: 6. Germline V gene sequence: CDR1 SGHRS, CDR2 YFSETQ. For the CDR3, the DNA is TGCGCCAGCAGCTCGGAACAGGGGGCGTATGAAAAACTGTTTTTT. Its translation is CASSSEQGAYEKLFF.

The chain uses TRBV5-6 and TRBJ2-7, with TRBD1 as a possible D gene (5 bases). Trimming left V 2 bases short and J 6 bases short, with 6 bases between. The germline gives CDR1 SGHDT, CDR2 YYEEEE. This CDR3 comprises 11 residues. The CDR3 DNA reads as TGTGCCAGCAGCTTTAGGGGCGAGCAGTACTTC. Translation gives CASSFRGEQYF.

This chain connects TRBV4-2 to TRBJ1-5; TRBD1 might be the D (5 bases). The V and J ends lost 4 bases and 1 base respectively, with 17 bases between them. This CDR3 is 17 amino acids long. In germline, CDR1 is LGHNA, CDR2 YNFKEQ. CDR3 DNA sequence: TGTGCCAGCAGCCCTTTTCGACAGTATATGAGCAATCAGCCCCAGCATTTT. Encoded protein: CASSPFRQYMSNQPQHF.

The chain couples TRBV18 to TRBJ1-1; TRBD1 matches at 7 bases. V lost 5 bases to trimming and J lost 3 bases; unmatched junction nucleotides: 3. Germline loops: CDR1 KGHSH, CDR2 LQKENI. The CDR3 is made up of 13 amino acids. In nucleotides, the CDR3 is TGTGCCAGCTCAGCCACAGGGGACACTGAAGCTTTCTTT. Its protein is CASSATGDTEAFF.

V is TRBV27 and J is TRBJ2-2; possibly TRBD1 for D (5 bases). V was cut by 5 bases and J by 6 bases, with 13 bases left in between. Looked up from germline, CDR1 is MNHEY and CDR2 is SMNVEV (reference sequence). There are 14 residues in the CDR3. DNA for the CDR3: TGTGCCAGCAGTCCCTCAGGGATCTCCGGGGAGCTGTTTTTT. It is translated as CASSPSGISGELFF.

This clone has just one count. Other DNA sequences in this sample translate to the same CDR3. This chain's CDR3 is CASSSPGGNQPQHF. The CDR3 DNA reads as TGTGCCAGCAGTTCTCCAGGGGGCAATCAGCCCCAGCATTTT. The chain links TRBV27 to TRBJ1-5, with D possibly TRBD1 on 6 matching bases. CDR3 size: 14 residues. V dropped 4 bases and J dropped 2 bases, with 9 bases sitting between them. The V gene's germline CDR1 is MNHEY and CDR2 SMNVEV (reference sequence).

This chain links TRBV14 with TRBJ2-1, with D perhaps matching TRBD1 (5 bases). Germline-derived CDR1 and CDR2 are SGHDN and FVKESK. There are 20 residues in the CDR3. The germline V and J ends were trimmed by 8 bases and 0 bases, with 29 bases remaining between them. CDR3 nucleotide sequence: TGTGCCAGCTTTTTCGCAGGGTCGGTCGGCCGGATAGGCTCCTACAATGAGCAGTTCTTC. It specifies CASFFAGSVGRIGSYNEQFF.

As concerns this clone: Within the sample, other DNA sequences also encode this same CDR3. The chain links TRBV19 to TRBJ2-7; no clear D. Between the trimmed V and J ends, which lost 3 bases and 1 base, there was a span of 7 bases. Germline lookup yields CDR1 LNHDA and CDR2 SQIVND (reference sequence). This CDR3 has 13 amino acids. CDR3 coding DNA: TGTGCCAGTAGTATCGGCGGATCCTACGAGCAGTACTTC. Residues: CASSIGGSYEQYF.